The rows below give T cell receptor beta chains drawn from one sample of a study of cytotoxic CD8 clonotypes in ibrutinib-treated CLL. Produced via immunoSEQ multiplex PCR; TCRdb's table is partial and in-frame only. The data contain 110,000 to 150,000 clones, 76% of them singletons. Sequencing was performed on PBMCs, taken after 24 months of ibrutinib treatment. The receptor source for this set is a human donor with chronic lymphocytic leukemia. Each CDR3 is given with its conserved first and last residue. Fields, in order: J gene, V gene, CDR3 protein.

TRBJ2-1,TRBV4-1,CASSRGGILEQFF
TRBJ2-5,TRBV5-1,CASSLDGTGVETQYF
TRBJ2-5,TRBV5-4,CASSFGSGMGETQYF
TRBJ1-5,TRBV2,CASSAESRGNQPQHF
TRBJ1-3,TRBV7-2,CASSLGISGNTIYF
TRBJ2-3,TRBV7-2,CASSLQGSDTQYF
TRBJ2-1,TRBV4-3,CASSQEPGTGANEQFF
TRBJ2-7,TRBV7-2,CASSTFSSYEQYF
TRBJ2-1,TRBV7-2,CASRRGRALGEQFF
TRBJ2-7,TRBV5-1,CASRPSGTGVYEQYF
TRBJ2-5,TRBV29-1,CSVALAGSQETQYF
TRBJ2-7,TRBV9,CASSVQGGDEQYF
TRBJ2-5,TRBV11-3,CASSPGRVKGETQYF
TRBJ1-6,TRBV5-4,CASSLDLGAPSSYNSPLHF
TRBJ1-2,TRBV30,CAWSARPNNYGYTF
TRBJ2-7,TRBV28,CASSPRTSLTYEQYF
TRBJ2-1,TRBV7-9,CASGASSYNEQFF
TRBJ2-3,TRBV2,CASTQDQGGGDTQYF
TRBJ1-4,TRBV16,CASSQGYTGEKLFF
TRBJ1-2,TRBV9,CASSGQGLNYGYTF
TRBJ2-1,TRBV4-3,CASSQGEAVYNEQFF
TRBJ1-3,TRBV10-3,CAISETGWAGNTIYF
TRBJ1-2,TRBV9,CASSPRQGDGYTF
TRBJ1-2,TRBV27,CASRETVYGYGYTF
TRBJ2-5,TRBV10-3,CAISGQGQETQYF
TRBJ2-2,TRBV28,CASSLSRGANTGELFF
TRBJ1-2,TRBV10-3,CAISVPGDNYGYTF
TRBJ2-3,TRBV28,CASSFGVVGLADTQYF
TRBJ1-3,TRBV7-9,CASSPVAGGSGNTIYF
TRBJ2-7,TRBV18,CATSPGRTYEQYF
TRBJ1-2,TRBV5-1,CASSFNQGRGYTF
TRBJ2-5,TRBV11-2,CASSLGWGAQETQYF
TRBJ2-6,TRBV7-2,CASSPRWGANVLTF
TRBJ1-3,TRBV6-5,CASSYSPGNTIYF
TRBJ1-6,TRBV7-3,CASSLSRNSPLHF
TRBJ2-3,TRBV9,CASSVGGTDTQYF
TRBJ1-1,TRBV9,CASSVVKTGTMNTEAFF
TRBJ1-5,TRBV7-2,CASSLADQPQHF
TRBJ2-1,TRBV7-8,CASSPNFSGARGYEQFF
TRBJ2-3,TRBV7-9,CASSPRGPDTQYF
TRBJ2-5,TRBV5-8,CASSFSAETQYF
TRBJ2-1,TRBV4-1,CASSQAEGHNEQFF
TRBJ1-3,TRBV6-5,CASSYSRQPAGNTIYF
TRBJ2-7,TRBV6-5,CASRPPSGATYEQYF
TRBJ1-1,TRBV4-2,CASSRGQRDGTEAFF
TRBJ1-6,TRBV27,CAGGRTYNSPLHF
TRBJ1-1,TRBV6-5,CASSYSVAGHTEAFF
TRBJ1-4,TRBV29-1,CSVGGRGDEKLFF
TRBJ2-1,TRBV27,CASSFTTSDNEQFF
TRBJ2-5,TRBV30,CAWSFTETQYF
TRBJ1-2,TRBV19,CASSMGTATLRGSAGYTF
TRBJ1-5,TRBV19,CASSGTRDQPQHF
TRBJ1-5,TRBV18,CASSPRAQPQHF
TRBJ1-1,TRBV6-5,CASTVPYRGWTEAFF
TRBJ2-2,TRBV10-3,CATRTSGNTGELFF